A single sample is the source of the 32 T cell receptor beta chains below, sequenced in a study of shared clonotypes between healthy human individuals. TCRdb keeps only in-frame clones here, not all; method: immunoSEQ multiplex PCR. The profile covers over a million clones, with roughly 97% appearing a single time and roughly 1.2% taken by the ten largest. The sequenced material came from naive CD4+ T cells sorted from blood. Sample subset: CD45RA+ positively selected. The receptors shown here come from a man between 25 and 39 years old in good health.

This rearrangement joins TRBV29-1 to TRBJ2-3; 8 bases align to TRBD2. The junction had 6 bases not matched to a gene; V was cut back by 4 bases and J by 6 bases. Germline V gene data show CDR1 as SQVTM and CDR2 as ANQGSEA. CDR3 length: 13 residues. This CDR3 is CSVGGSGKDTQYF. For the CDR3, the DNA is TGCAGCGTTGGCGGTAGCGGGAAGGATACGCAGTATTTT.

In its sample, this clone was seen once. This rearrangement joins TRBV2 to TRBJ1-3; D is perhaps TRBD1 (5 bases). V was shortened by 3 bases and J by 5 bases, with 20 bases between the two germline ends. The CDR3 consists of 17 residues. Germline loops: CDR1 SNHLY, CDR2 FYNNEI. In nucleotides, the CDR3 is TGTGCCAGCAGTGAGAGAGGGGTGGGGCCTCTTCGAAACACCATATATTTT. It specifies CASSERGVGPLRNTIYF.

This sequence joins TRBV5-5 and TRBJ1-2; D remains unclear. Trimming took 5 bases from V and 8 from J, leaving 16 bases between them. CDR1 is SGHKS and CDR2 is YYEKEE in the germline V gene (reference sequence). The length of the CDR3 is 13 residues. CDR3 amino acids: CASSPAGIGGYTF. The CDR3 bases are TGTGCCAGCAGTCCAGCGGGGATAGGAGGCTACACCTTC.

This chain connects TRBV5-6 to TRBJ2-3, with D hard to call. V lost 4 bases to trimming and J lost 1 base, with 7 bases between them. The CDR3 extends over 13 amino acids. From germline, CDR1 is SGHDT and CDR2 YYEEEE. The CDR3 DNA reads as TGTGCCAGCAGCCCGGACCGCACAGATACGCAGTATTTT. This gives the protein CASSPDRTDTQYF.

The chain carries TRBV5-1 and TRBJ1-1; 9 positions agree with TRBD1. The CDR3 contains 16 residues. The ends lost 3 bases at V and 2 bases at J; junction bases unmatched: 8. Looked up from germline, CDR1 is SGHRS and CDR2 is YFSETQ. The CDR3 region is CASSYRTGVPNTEAFF. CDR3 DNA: TGCGCCAGCAGCTATAGGACAGGGGTTCCAAACACTGAAGCTTTCTTT.

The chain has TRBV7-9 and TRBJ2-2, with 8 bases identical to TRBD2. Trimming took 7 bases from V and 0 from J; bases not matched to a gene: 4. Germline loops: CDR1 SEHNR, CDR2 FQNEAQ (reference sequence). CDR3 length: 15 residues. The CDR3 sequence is CASTERESNTGELFF. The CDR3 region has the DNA TGTGCCAGCACCGAGCGGGAGTCGAACACCGGGGAGCTGTTTTTT.

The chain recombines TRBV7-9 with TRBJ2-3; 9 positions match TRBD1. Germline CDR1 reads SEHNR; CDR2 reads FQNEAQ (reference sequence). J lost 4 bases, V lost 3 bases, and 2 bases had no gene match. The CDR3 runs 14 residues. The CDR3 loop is CASSFGDRADTQYF. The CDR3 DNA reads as TGTGCCAGCAGCTTCGGGGACAGGGCAGATACGCAGTATTTT.

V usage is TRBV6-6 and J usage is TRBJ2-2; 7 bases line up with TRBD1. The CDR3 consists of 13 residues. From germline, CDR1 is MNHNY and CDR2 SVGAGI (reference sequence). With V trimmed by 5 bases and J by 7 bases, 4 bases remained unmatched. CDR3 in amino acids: CASSHRGNGELFF. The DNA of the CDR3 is TGTGCCAGCAGTCACAGGGGTAACGGGGAGCTGTTTTTT.

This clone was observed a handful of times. This CDR3 reads CASRGQGNQPQHF. The DNA of the CDR3 is TGTGCCAGTAGGGGACAGGGGAATCAGCCCCAGCATTTT. V gene TRBV19 combines with J gene TRBJ1-5, with TRBD1 matching 10 bases. Germline lookup yields CDR1 LNHDA and CDR2 SQIVND (reference sequence). This CDR3 is 13 amino acids long. The ends lost 6 bases at V and 4 bases at J; junction bases unmatched: 0. Combining the CDR3 with reference TRBV19 and TRBJ1-5 gives the whole variable domain DGGITQSPKYLFRKEGQNVTLSCEQNLNHDAMYWYRQDPGQGLRLIYYSQIVNDFQKGDIAEGYSVSREKKESFPLTVTSAQKNPTAFYLCASRGQGNQPQHFGDGTRLSIL.

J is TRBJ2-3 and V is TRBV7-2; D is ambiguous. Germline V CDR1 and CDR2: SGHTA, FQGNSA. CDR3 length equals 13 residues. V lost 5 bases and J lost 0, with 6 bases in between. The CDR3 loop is CASSVISTDTQYF. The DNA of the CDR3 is TGTGCCAGCAGCGTGATTAGCACAGATACGCAGTATTTT.

The CDR3 DNA reads TGTGCCAGCAGTACGGACCGAGGTGATGAAAAACTGTTTTTT. Amino acids: CASSTDRGDEKLFF. V is TRBV6-1 and J is TRBJ1-4; D remains ambiguous. With 5 bases removed from V and 6 bases from J, the gap between germline ends came to 13 bases. Germline assignment: CDR1 MNHNS and CDR2 SASEGT. This CDR3 is built from 14 residues.

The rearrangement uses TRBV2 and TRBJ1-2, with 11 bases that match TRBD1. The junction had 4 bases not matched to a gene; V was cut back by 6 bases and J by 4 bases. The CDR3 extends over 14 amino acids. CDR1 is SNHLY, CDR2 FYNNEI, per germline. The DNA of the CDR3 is TGTGCCAGCAGAACCGGGACAGGGGGCTATGGCTACACCTTC. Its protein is CASRTGTGGYGYTF.

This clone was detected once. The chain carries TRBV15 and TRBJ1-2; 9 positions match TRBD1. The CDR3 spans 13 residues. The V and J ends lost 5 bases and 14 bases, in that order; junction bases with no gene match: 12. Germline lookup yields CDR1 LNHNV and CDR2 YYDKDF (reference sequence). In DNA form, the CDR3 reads TGTGCCACCAGCGGGTCCCGGGACAGGGACTCTACCTTC. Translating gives CATSGSRDRDSTF.

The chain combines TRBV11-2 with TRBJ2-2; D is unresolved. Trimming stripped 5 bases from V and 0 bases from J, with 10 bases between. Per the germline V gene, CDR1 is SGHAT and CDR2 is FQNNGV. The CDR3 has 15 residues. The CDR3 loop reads CASSPRLTNTGELFF. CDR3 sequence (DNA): TGTGCCAGCAGCCCCAGGTTAACGAACACCGGGGAGCTGTTTTTT.

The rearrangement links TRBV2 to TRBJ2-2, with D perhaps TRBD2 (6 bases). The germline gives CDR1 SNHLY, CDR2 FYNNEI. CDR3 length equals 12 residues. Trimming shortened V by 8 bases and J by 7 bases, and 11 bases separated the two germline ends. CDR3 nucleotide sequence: TGTGCCAGCGCGGGACCCCGCGGGGAGCTGTTTTTT. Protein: CASAGPRGELFF.

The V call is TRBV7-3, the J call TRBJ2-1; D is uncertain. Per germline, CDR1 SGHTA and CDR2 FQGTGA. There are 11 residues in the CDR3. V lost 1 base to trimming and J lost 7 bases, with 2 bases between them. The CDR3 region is CASSLKNEQFF. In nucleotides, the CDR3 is TGTGCCAGCAGCTTAAAGAATGAGCAGTTCTTC.

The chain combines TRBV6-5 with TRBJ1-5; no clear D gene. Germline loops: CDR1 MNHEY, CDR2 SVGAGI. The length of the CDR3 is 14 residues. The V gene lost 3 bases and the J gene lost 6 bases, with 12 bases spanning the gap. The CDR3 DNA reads TGTGCCAGCAGTTATGTAACCGGGGTTCAGCCCCAGCATTTT. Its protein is CASSYVTGVQPQHF.

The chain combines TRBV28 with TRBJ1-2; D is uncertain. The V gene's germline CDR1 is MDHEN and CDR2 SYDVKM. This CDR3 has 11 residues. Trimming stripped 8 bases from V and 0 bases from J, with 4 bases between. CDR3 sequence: CASGSNYGYTF. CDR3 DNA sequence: TGTGCCAGCGGCTCTAACTATGGCTACACCTTC.

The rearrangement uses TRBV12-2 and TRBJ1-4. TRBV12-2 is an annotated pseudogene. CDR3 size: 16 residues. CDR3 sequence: CASRPRLAGGGEKLFF. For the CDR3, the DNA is TGTGCAAGTCGCCCACGTTTGGCAGGGGGGGGTGAAAAACTGTTTTTT.

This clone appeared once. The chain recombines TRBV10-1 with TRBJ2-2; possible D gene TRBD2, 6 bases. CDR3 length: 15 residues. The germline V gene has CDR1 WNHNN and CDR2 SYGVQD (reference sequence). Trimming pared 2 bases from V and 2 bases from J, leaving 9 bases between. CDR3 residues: CASSEGGINTGELFF. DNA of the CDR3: TGCGCCAGCAGTGAGGGGGGGATAAACACCGGGGAGCTGTTTTTT.

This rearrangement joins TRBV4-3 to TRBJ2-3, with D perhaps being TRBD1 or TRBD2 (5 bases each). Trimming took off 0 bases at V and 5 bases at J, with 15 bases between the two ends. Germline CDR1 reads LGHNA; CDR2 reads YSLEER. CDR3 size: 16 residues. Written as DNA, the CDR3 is TGCGCCAGCAGCCAAGAGGTCGGGACCGGAGGAGATACGCAGTATTTT. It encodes CASSQEVGTGGDTQYF.

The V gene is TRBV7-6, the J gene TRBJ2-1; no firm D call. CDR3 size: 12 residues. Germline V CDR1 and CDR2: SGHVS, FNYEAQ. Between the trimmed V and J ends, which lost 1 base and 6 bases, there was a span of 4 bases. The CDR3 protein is CASSLVGNEQFF. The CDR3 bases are TGTGCCAGCAGCTTAGTGGGCAATGAGCAGTTCTTC.

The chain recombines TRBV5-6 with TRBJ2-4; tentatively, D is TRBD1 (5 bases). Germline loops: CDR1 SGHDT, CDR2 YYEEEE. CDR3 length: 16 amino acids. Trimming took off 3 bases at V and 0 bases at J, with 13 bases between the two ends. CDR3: CASSSDRLLAKNIQYF. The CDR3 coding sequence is TGTGCCAGCAGCTCCGACAGACTGCTAGCCAAAAACATTCAGTACTTC.

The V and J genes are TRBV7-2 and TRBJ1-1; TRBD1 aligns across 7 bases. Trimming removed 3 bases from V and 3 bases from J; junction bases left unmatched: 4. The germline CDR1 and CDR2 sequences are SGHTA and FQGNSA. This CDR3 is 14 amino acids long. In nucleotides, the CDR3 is TGTGCCAGCAGCTTTTCAGGGGGGGACACTGAAGCTTTCTTT. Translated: CASSFSGGDTEAFF.

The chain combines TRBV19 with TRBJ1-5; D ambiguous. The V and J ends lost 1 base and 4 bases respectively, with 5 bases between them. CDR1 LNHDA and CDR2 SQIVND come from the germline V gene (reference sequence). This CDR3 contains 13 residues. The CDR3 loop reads CASSIAPNQPQHF. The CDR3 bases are TGTGCCAGTAGTATAGCACCTAATCAGCCCCAGCATTTT.

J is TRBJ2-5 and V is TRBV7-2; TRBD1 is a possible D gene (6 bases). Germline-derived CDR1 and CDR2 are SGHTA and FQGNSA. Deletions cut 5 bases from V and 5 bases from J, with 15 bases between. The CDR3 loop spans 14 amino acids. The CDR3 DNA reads TGTGCCAGCAGCACAGGGCCAGACGGGGAGACCCAGTACTTC. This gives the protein CASSTGPDGETQYF.

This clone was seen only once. CDR3 coding DNA: TGCAGCGTTGAAGTTGCGGGGGTGGGCTACGAGCAGTACTTC. As protein: CSVEVAGVGYEQYF. This rearrangement joins TRBV29-1 to TRBJ2-7; TRBD2 aligns across 7 bases. The CDR3 runs 14 residues. The germline CDR1 and CDR2 sequences are SQVTM and ANQGSEA. Unmatched junction bases numbered 6, after V lost 1 base and J lost 3 bases.

The CDR3, as DNA: TGTGCCAGCAGCCTCTCGGGCGGGTTCGCTGGAAACACCATATATTTT. Its translation: CASSLSGGFAGNTIYF. The chain couples TRBV4-2 to TRBJ1-3; D uncertain. Trimming shortened V by 4 bases and J by 2 bases, and 15 bases separated the two germline ends. The CDR3 is 16 amino acids. Germline values: CDR1 LGHNA, CDR2 YNFKEQ.

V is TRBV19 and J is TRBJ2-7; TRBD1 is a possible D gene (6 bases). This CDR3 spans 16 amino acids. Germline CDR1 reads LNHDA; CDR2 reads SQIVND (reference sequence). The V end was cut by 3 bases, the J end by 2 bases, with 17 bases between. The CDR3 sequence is CASSISSVGTTYEQYF. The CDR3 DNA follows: TGTGCCAGTAGTATCTCGTCGGTCGGGACAACCTACGAGCAGTACTTC.

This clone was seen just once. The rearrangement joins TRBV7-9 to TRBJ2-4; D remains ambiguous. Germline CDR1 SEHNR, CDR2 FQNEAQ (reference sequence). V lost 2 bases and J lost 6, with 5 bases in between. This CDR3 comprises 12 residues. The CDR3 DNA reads TGTGCCAGCAGCTTAAACAGAAACATTCAGTACTTC. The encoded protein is CASSLNRNIQYF.

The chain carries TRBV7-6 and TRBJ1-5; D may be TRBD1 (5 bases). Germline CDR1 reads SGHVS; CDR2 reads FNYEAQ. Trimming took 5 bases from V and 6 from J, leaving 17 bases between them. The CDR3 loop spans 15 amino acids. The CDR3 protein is CASSPSTTQGQPQHF. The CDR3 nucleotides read TGTGCCAGCAGCCCCTCCACCACCCAGGGTCAGCCCCAGCATTTT. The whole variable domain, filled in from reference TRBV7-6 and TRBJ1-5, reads GAGVSQSPRYKVTKRGQDVALRCDPISGHVSLYWYRQALGQGPEFLTYFNYEAQQDKSGLPNDRFSAERPEGSISTLTIQRTEQRDSAMYRCASSPSTTQGQPQHFGDGTRLSIL.

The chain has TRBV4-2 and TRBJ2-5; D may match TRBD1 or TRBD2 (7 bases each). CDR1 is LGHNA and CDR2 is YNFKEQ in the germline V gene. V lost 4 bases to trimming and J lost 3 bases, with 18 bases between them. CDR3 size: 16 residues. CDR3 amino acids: CASSRERGGGEETQYF. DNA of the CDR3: TGTGCCAGCAGCCGAGAAAGGGGAGGGGGCGAAGAGACCCAGTACTTC.